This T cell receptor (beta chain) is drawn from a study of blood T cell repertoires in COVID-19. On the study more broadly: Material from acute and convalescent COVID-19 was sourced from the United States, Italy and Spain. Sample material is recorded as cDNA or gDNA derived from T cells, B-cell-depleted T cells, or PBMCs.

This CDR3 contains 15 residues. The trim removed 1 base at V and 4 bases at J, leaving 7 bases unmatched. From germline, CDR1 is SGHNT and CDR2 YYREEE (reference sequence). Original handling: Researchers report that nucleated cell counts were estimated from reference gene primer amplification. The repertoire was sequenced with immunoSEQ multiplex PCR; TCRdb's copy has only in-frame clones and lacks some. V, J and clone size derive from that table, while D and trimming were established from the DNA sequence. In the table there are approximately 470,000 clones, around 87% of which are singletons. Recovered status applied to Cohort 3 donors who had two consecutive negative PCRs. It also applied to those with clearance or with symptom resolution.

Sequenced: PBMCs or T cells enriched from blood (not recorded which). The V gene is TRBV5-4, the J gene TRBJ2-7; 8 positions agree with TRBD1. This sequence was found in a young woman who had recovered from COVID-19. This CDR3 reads CASSLTGGYVYEQYF. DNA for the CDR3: TGTGCCAGCAGCTTGACAGGGGGATACGTTTACGAGCAGTACTTC.